A selection of T cell receptor beta chains follows, all from one sample in a study of cytotoxic CD8 clonotypes in ibrutinib-treated CLL. This table comes from immunoSEQ multiplex PCR, and its TCRdb copy is limited to in-frame clones, with some not included. The sample lists approximately 50,000 clones; roughly 58% were seen once. The sample in question was PBMCs, obtained at disease progression, from a patient treated with ibrutinib. The source is a human donor with chronic lymphocytic leukemia. Each CDR3 is given with its conserved first and last residue. Fields, in order: CDR3 protein, V gene, CDR3 length, J gene, clone size. Not every row has a clone size; where given, it reads once, few, many or a size class.

cdr3_aa: CASSLTLAGNNEQFF
v_call: TRBV7-3
cdr3_length: 15
j_call: TRBJ2-1
clone_size: few

cdr3_aa: CASSKGLAGNNEQFF
v_call: TRBV6-4
cdr3_length: 15
j_call: TRBJ2-1
clone_size: once

cdr3_aa: CASSPTDRWLFCTF
v_call: TRBV28
cdr3_length: 14
j_call: TRBJ1-2
clone_size: -

cdr3_aa: CASSRGQGYTEAFF
v_call: TRBV6-5
cdr3_length: 14
j_call: TRBJ1-1
clone_size: -

cdr3_aa: CASSPGLKGEQYF
v_call: TRBV18
cdr3_length: 13
j_call: TRBJ2-7
clone_size: -

cdr3_aa: CASSLASLAKNIQYF
v_call: TRBV7-2
cdr3_length: 15
j_call: TRBJ2-4
clone_size: few

cdr3_aa: CAWSVAGVYQPQHF
v_call: TRBV30
cdr3_length: 14
j_call: TRBJ1-5
clone_size: few

cdr3_aa: CASSGGHTGNYGYTF
v_call: TRBV6-1
cdr3_length: 15
j_call: TRBJ1-2
clone_size: -

cdr3_aa: CASSLDWPGYGYTF
v_call: TRBV7-8
cdr3_length: 14
j_call: TRBJ1-2
clone_size: -

cdr3_aa: CASSLAPTSSYEQYF
v_call: TRBV7-8
cdr3_length: 15
j_call: TRBJ2-7
clone_size: -

cdr3_aa: CAWTRTGLNQPQHF
v_call: TRBV30
cdr3_length: 14
j_call: TRBJ1-5
clone_size: -

cdr3_aa: CASSPTRTSSGEQYF
v_call: TRBV19
cdr3_length: 15
j_call: TRBJ2-7
clone_size: -

cdr3_aa: CASSLDSARLRNTGELFF
v_call: TRBV5-1
cdr3_length: 18
j_call: TRBJ2-2
clone_size: -

cdr3_aa: CASSFGEQGANYGYTF
v_call: TRBV5-1
cdr3_length: 16
j_call: TRBJ1-2
clone_size: -

cdr3_aa: CSVVVAAYEQYF
v_call: TRBV29-1
cdr3_length: 12
j_call: TRBJ2-7
clone_size: -

cdr3_aa: CASSFGARGYGYTF
v_call: TRBV7-9
cdr3_length: 14
j_call: TRBJ1-2
clone_size: -

cdr3_aa: CASSPSSTGGTYGYTF
v_call: TRBV7-2
cdr3_length: 16
j_call: TRBJ1-2
clone_size: few

cdr3_aa: CASSRDGDYEQYF
v_call: TRBV7-3
cdr3_length: 13
j_call: TRBJ2-7
clone_size: few

cdr3_aa: CASSPWTSGTYEQYF
v_call: TRBV9
cdr3_length: 15
j_call: TRBJ2-7
clone_size: -

cdr3_aa: CASRKSLFGGGETQYF
v_call: TRBV28
cdr3_length: 16
j_call: TRBJ2-5
clone_size: -

cdr3_aa: CASSYRGGQPNYGYTF
v_call: TRBV28
cdr3_length: 16
j_call: TRBJ1-2
clone_size: -

cdr3_aa: CASSISGFNSPLHF
v_call: TRBV19
cdr3_length: 14
j_call: TRBJ1-6
clone_size: -

cdr3_aa: CASSLAGAGGGEQFF
v_call: TRBV7-2
cdr3_length: 15
j_call: TRBJ2-1
clone_size: -

cdr3_aa: CASSLTSSQPQHF
v_call: TRBV27
cdr3_length: 13
j_call: TRBJ1-5
clone_size: few

cdr3_aa: CASSLGWAARYNEQFF
v_call: TRBV5-1
cdr3_length: 16
j_call: TRBJ2-1
clone_size: -

cdr3_aa: CASSPAGFPRETQYF
v_call: TRBV7-9
cdr3_length: 15
j_call: TRBJ2-5
clone_size: -

cdr3_aa: CASSSTDPYRDTQYF
v_call: TRBV7-2
cdr3_length: 15
j_call: TRBJ2-3
clone_size: -

cdr3_aa: CASSLAGGPNEQFF
v_call: TRBV27
cdr3_length: 14
j_call: TRBJ2-1
clone_size: -

cdr3_aa: CASSAAPGALYEQYF
v_call: TRBV9
cdr3_length: 15
j_call: TRBJ2-7
clone_size: -

cdr3_aa: CASSPRGRGQFF
v_call: TRBV27
cdr3_length: 12
j_call: TRBJ2-1
clone_size: -

cdr3_aa: CASSQDQGSNQPQHF
v_call: TRBV4-3
cdr3_length: 15
j_call: TRBJ1-5
clone_size: -

cdr3_aa: CASRPQSGFGELFF
v_call: TRBV6-4
cdr3_length: 14
j_call: TRBJ2-2
clone_size: -

cdr3_aa: CASSLEVGVQPQHF
v_call: TRBV5-1
cdr3_length: 14
j_call: TRBJ1-5
clone_size: -

cdr3_aa: CASSPSDGYNEQFF
v_call: TRBV28
cdr3_length: 14
j_call: TRBJ2-1
clone_size: -

cdr3_aa: CASSRTERNQPQHF
v_call: TRBV6-5
cdr3_length: 14
j_call: TRBJ1-5
clone_size: -

cdr3_aa: CAWSDDRGRGEQYF
v_call: TRBV30
cdr3_length: 14
j_call: TRBJ2-7
clone_size: -

cdr3_aa: CAWSGNEQFF
v_call: TRBV30
cdr3_length: 10
j_call: TRBJ2-1
clone_size: -

cdr3_aa: CASSLAGVGQGRAFF
v_call: TRBV7-2
cdr3_length: 15
j_call: TRBJ1-1
clone_size: few

cdr3_aa: CASSRWRGFQPQHF
v_call: TRBV2
cdr3_length: 14
j_call: TRBJ1-5
clone_size: few

cdr3_aa: CASSLGGITQGLGQFF
v_call: TRBV7-8
cdr3_length: 16
j_call: TRBJ2-1
clone_size: -

cdr3_aa: CASSLGDRVSPLHF
v_call: TRBV5-1
cdr3_length: 14
j_call: TRBJ1-6
clone_size: -

cdr3_aa: CASSNRIEAFF
v_call: TRBV28
cdr3_length: 11
j_call: TRBJ1-1
clone_size: -

cdr3_aa: CASSPSPLYEQYF
v_call: TRBV18
cdr3_length: 13
j_call: TRBJ2-7
clone_size: few

cdr3_aa: CASSVGQGITGELFF
v_call: TRBV19
cdr3_length: 15
j_call: TRBJ2-2
clone_size: -

cdr3_aa: CAITGVSGNTIYF
v_call: TRBV10-3
cdr3_length: 13
j_call: TRBJ1-3
clone_size: once

cdr3_aa: CASRGDSYEQYF
v_call: TRBV9
cdr3_length: 12
j_call: TRBJ2-7
clone_size: -

cdr3_aa: CSVEQDRGFYGYTF
v_call: TRBV29-1
cdr3_length: 14
j_call: TRBJ1-2
clone_size: once

cdr3_aa: CASSSESRVGAFF
v_call: TRBV7-2
cdr3_length: 13
j_call: TRBJ1-1
clone_size: few

cdr3_aa: CASSPLGQGISYEQYF
v_call: TRBV7-9
cdr3_length: 16
j_call: TRBJ2-7
clone_size: -

cdr3_aa: CASSLVPEGETQYF
v_call: TRBV27
cdr3_length: 14
j_call: TRBJ2-5
clone_size: -

cdr3_aa: CAWSVRLSNQPQHF
v_call: TRBV30
cdr3_length: 14
j_call: TRBJ1-5
clone_size: -

cdr3_aa: CASSQPDREQETQYF
v_call: TRBV4-1
cdr3_length: 15
j_call: TRBJ2-5
clone_size: -

cdr3_aa: CASRDYGSPLHF
v_call: TRBV27
cdr3_length: 12
j_call: TRBJ1-6
clone_size: -

cdr3_aa: CASSVDPGSHTEAFF
v_call: TRBV9
cdr3_length: 15
j_call: TRBJ1-1
clone_size: -